The TCR beta chain under discussion was sequenced for a study of human T cells and chemical hapten exposure (dated by TCRdb to 2020 to 2023). Some background on the complete study: For sensitization, 2% DPC in acetone was applied to a roughly 2 cm by roughly 2 cm area of upper inner arm skin. Patients additionally received weekly therapeutic DPC doses to the scalp throughout the roughly 26-week study period. Patch testing was done on the upper back using Finn chambers containing 0.01% DPC, and results were scored after 6 days according to International Contact Dermatitis Research Group standards. The mostly female patient cohort included alopecia areata with under or over 50% scalp involvement, alopecia totalis and alopecia universalis. The libraries were sequenced as a pool, and the TCR yield per sample differed mostly because of small variations in library volumes within the pool. The study tracked peripheral blood TCR repertoire changes in vivo during primary and secondary sensitization to the hapten diphenylcyclopropenone (DPC) in alopecia patients. Blood samples were taken from patients before sensitization (week 0) and at 2, 6 and about 24 weeks after DPC sensitization. Around 30 alopecia patients provided blood for TCR sequencing at one to four time points (pre-sensitization, 2, 6 and 24 weeks).

V sheds 5 bases and J sheds 4 bases, leaving 20 bases between their ends. Looking up the germline V gene yields CDR1 SGHAT and CDR2 FQNNGV. The CDR3 runs 16 amino acids, cysteine and phenylalanine included. Of all the DNA, just the CDR3 is kept, 48 bases in frame from base 1. The time point label here, explained by the study, means: pre-sensitization, week 0. The sample's treatment or condition label, decoded: therapeutic diphenylcyclopropenone sensitization with weekly scalp DPC. At each patch-test visit, blood was drawn before the patch test was applied. Patients were considered eligible if aged 18 to 70, diagnosed with alopecia and deemed suitable for DPC therapy, and patients were excluded if pregnant. Total RNA was extracted from unfractionated whole blood collected in Tempus Blood RNA tubes. This clonotype was seen a few times. What this receptor recognizes is not known. Base quality data are lacking; no much larger clone is found one base away.

What the work shows at the level of the full study, not this receptor alone: Expanded TCRs formed significantly more large CDR3 similarity clusters than pre-sensitization or healthy control sets, consistent with antigen-driven responses. After repeated subsampling, changes were observed in the strength of the expansion versus patch-test correlation and in the threshold at which the correlation became significant. Patch test score correlated positively with the number of PT1 expanded TCRs, reaching significance at thresholds 8, 16 and 32 but not at 4. Alopecia, a presumed autoimmune disease, was present in all patients, so the immune response of the patients might differ from that of healthy individuals. DPC sensitization did not change the number of TCRs with a frequency above 1 in 1000, and there was no evidence of changes in global repertoire structure.

Library preparation was by RACE. The reads were generated on a NextSeq 500. Library preparation attached unique molecular identifiers to individual cDNA molecules for quantitative, reproducible TCR counting. Each blood RNA sample was used to sequence both TCR alpha and TCR beta chains. The authors' analysis ran thus. Samples had a median of 95,638 TCRs, with a range from roughly 20,000 to 700,000. The Decombinator software suite was used to annotate the V, J and CDR3 of the TCR reads. For PS versus PT1 abundance plots, all samples were subsampled to the same number of TCRs (28,000). Expanded TCRs were defined as absent before sensitization and observed at least eight times at the 2-week time point. TCRdb redid the processing of the public reads, applying fastp at Q25 and MiXCR, and retained in-frame beta chains. Each entry is one CDR3 protein sequence, shown with its most common DNA and genes. The V and J calls reflect TCRdb's pipeline rather than the authors' work. The sample table contains over 300,000 distinct CDR3 sequences; only one count was recorded for about 5.1% of them. The ten largest clones capture 2.5% to 3% of the sample.

Here the chain combines TRBV11-2 and TRBJ1-2; a tentative D call is TRBD1 (6 bases match). The receptor was derived from a woman aged 50 to 65 with alopecia areata. Some clones in this sample may be carry-over from other donors' samples. The sample was whole blood, taken in connection with sensitization to the hapten diphenylcyclopropenone (DPC). The CDR3 is CASSPLKGGRIYGYTF. At the DNA level, the sequence is TGTGCCAGCAGCCCCTTAAAGGGGGGGCGCATCTATGGCTACACCTTC.